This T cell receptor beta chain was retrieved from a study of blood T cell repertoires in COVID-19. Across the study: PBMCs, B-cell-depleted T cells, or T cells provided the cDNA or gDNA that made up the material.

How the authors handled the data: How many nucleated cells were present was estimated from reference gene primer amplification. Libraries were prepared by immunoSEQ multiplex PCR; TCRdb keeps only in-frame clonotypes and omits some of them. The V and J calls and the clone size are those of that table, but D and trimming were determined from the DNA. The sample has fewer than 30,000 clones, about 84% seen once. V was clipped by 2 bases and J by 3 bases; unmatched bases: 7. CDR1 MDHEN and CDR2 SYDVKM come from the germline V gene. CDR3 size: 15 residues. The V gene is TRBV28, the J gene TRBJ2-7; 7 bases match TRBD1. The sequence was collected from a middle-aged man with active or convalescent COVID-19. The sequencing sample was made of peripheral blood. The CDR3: CASSLGTAPSYEQYF. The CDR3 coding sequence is TGTGCCAGCAGTTTAGGGACAGCTCCCAGCTACGAGCAGTACTTC. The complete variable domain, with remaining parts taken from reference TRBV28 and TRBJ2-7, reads DVKVTQSSRYLVKRTGEKVFLECVQDMDHENMFWYRQDPGLGLRLIYFSYDVKMKEKGDIPEGYSVSREKKERFSLILESASTNQTSMYLCASSLGTAPSYEQYFGPGTRLTVT.